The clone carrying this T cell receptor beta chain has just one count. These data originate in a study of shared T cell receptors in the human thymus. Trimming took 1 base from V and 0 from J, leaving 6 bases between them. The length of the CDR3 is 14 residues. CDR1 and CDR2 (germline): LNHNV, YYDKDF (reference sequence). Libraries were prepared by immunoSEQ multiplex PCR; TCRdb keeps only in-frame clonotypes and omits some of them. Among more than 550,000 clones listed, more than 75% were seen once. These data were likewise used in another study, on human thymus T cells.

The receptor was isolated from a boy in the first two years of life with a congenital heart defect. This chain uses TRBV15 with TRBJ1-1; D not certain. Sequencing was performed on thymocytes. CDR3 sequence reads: CATSRVRVNTEAFF. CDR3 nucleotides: TGTGCCACCAGCAGAGTTAGAGTGAACACTGAAGCTTTCTTT.